The rows below give T cell receptor beta chains drawn from one sample of a study of relationships among human T cell subsets. TCRdb reprocessed the multiplex PCR reads via MiXCR and lists one record per CDR3 protein. The sample lists roughly 13,000 distinct CDR3 sequences, roughly 62% occurring once. Specimen: CD4+ Th1 cells sorted from blood. The receptors originated from a man aged 40-55 years in good health. Each CDR3 is given with its conserved first and last residue. The order of the fields is clone size, J gene, V gene, D gene, CDR3 protein, CDR3 DNA. The D gene is left open where the match is weak. For some rows the clone size is stated as once, few or many, or as a class when expanded; others skip it.

abundance: NA
j_gene: TRBJ2-7
v_gene: TRBV29-1
d_gene: TRBD2
CDR3aa: CSARTSGSYEQYF
CDR3nt: TGCAGCGCACGGACTAGCGGGAGTTACGAGCAGTACTTC

abundance: NA
j_gene: TRBJ1-2
v_gene: TRBV28
d_gene: NA
CDR3aa: CASSNPATNYGYTF
CDR3nt: TGTGCCAGCTCAAATCCAGCCACTAACTATGGCTACACCTTC

abundance: NA
j_gene: TRBJ2-3
v_gene: TRBV5-1
d_gene: NA
CDR3aa: CASSLEEGTDTQYF
CDR3nt: TGCGCCAGCAGCTTAGAGGAAGGGACAGATACGCAGTATTTT

abundance: few
j_gene: TRBJ2-5
v_gene: TRBV2
d_gene: NA
CDR3aa: CASSEEGETQYF
CDR3nt: TGTGCCAGCAGTGAGGAGGGCGAGACCCAGTACTTC

abundance: NA
j_gene: TRBJ2-7
v_gene: TRBV7-8
d_gene: NA
CDR3aa: CASSLGPATYEQYF
CDR3nt: TGTGCCAGCAGCTTAGGCCCGGCTACCTACGAGCAGTACTTC

abundance: NA
j_gene: TRBJ2-1
v_gene: TRBV11-3
d_gene: NA
CDR3aa: CASSRGRGAYNEQFF
CDR3nt: TGTGCCAGCAGCCGTGGTAGAGGGGCCTACAATGAGCAGTTCTTC

abundance: once
j_gene: TRBJ2-3
v_gene: TRBV7-8
d_gene: NA
CDR3aa: CASSLSERYSDTQYF
CDR3nt: TGTGCCAGCAGCTTAAGCGAGCGGTACTCAGATACGCAGTATTTT

abundance: NA
j_gene: TRBJ2-7
v_gene: TRBV7-6
d_gene: TRBD2
CDR3aa: CASSGETSGITEQYF
CDR3nt: TGCGCCAGCAGCGGCGAGACTAGCGGGATCACCGAGCAGTACTTC

abundance: NA
j_gene: TRBJ1-2
v_gene: TRBV27
d_gene: NA
CDR3aa: CASSLQGEQPYGYTF
CDR3nt: TGTGCCAGCAGTTTACAGGGTGAGCAACCCTATGGCTACACCTTC

abundance: NA
j_gene: TRBJ1-4
v_gene: TRBV2
d_gene: TRBD1
CDR3aa: CASSWDRANEKLFF
CDR3nt: TGTGCCAGCAGTTGGGACAGGGCCAATGAAAAACTGTTTTTT

abundance: NA
j_gene: TRBJ1-1
v_gene: TRBV28
d_gene: NA
CDR3aa: CASSLTRTEAFF
CDR3nt: TGTGCCAGCAGTTTAACTCGGACTGAAGCTTTCTTT

abundance: NA
j_gene: TRBJ2-1
v_gene: TRBV4-1
d_gene: TRBD2
CDR3aa: CASSTTSGGSYNEQFF
CDR3nt: TGTGCCAGCAGCACCACTAGCGGGGGGTCCTACAATGAGCAGTTCTTC

abundance: NA
j_gene: TRBJ2-7
v_gene: TRBV6-6
d_gene: TRBD1
CDR3aa: CASSGTETYVEQYF
CDR3nt: TGTGCCAGCAGTGGGACAGAAACCTACGTGGAGCAGTACTTC

abundance: few
j_gene: TRBJ2-1
v_gene: TRBV27
d_gene: TRBD1
CDR3aa: CASSLFGPGQGNDNEQFF
CDR3nt: TGTGCCAGCAGTTTGTTCGGCCCGGGACAGGGCAACGATAATGAGCAGTTCTTC

abundance: NA
j_gene: TRBJ2-1
v_gene: TRBV20-1
d_gene: TRBD1
CDR3aa: CSAVAGTGGNEQFF
CDR3nt: TGCAGTGCTGTGGCCGGGACAGGGGGAAATGAGCAGTTCTTC

abundance: NA
j_gene: TRBJ2-1
v_gene: TRBV7-8
d_gene: TRBD1
CDR3aa: CASSPPGQGRVF
CDR3nt: TGTGCCAGCAGCCCCCCCGGACAGGGGCGAGTCTTC

abundance: few
j_gene: TRBJ2-5
v_gene: TRBV5-1
d_gene: TRBD2
CDR3aa: CASSPGGARYQETQYF
CDR3nt: TGCGCCAGCAGCCCGGGAGGTGCCAGGTACCAAGAGACCCAGTACTTC

abundance: once
j_gene: TRBJ2-2
v_gene: TRBV28
d_gene: NA
CDR3aa: CASTLGLSVGELFF
CDR3nt: TGTGCCAGCACTCTGGGACTTTCGGTCGGGGAGCTGTTTTTT

abundance: NA
j_gene: TRBJ1-2
v_gene: TRBV12-3/TRBV12-4
d_gene: NA
CDR3aa: CASSSINYGYTF
CDR3nt: TGTGCCAGCAGTTCGATCAACTATGGCTACACCTTC

abundance: few
j_gene: TRBJ1-2
v_gene: TRBV19
d_gene: NA
CDR3aa: CASSPYQTAGYGYTF
CDR3nt: TGTGCCAGTAGTCCCTACCAGACAGCAGGATATGGCTACACCTTC

abundance: NA
j_gene: TRBJ2-1
v_gene: TRBV11-3
d_gene: TRBD2
CDR3aa: CASSRTSGVINEQFF
CDR3nt: TGTGCCAGCAGCCGGACTAGCGGGGTCATCAATGAGCAGTTCTTC

abundance: NA
j_gene: TRBJ2-7
v_gene: TRBV28
d_gene: NA
CDR3aa: CASSQGTTVEQYF
CDR3nt: TGTGCCAGTTCCCAGGGGACCACTGTCGAGCAGTACTTC

abundance: once
j_gene: TRBJ2-5
v_gene: TRBV11-2
d_gene: NA
CDR3aa: CASSLSSSSLIPRGETQYF
CDR3nt: TGTGCCAGCAGCTTAAGTTCTTCTAGCCTTATCCCGAGAGGAGAGACCCAGTACTTC

abundance: NA
j_gene: TRBJ1-1
v_gene: TRBV18
d_gene: NA
CDR3aa: CASSRPGKRGLDTEAFF
CDR3nt: TGTGCCAGCTCACGACCCGGGAAACGAGGGTTGGACACTGAAGCTTTCTTT

abundance: few
j_gene: TRBJ2-7
v_gene: TRBV28
d_gene: NA
CDR3aa: CASSLRDAYEQYF
CDR3nt: TGTGCCAGCAGTTTAAGGGACGCCTACGAGCAGTACTTC

abundance: NA
j_gene: TRBJ1-6
v_gene: TRBV30
d_gene: NA
CDR3aa: CAWSVRPGNNSPLHF
CDR3nt: TGTGCCTGGAGTGTACGGCCGGGTAATAATTCACCCCTCCACTTT

abundance: NA
j_gene: TRBJ1-1
v_gene: TRBV29-1
d_gene: NA
CDR3aa: CSAAPLFGTEAFF
CDR3nt: TGCAGCGCCGCGCCCCTTTTTGGCACTGAAGCTTTCTTT

abundance: NA
j_gene: TRBJ2-1
v_gene: TRBV5-4
d_gene: TRBD2
CDR3aa: CASSLAQLAGGSYNEQFF
CDR3nt: TGTGCCAGCAGCTTGGCCCAGTTAGCGGGAGGATCCTACAATGAGCAGTTCTTC

abundance: NA
j_gene: TRBJ2-7
v_gene: TRBV20-1
d_gene: NA
CDR3aa: CSAGTGGRSEQYF
CDR3nt: TGCAGTGCTGGGACCGGGGGGCGGAGCGAGCAGTACTTC

abundance: NA
j_gene: TRBJ2-1
v_gene: TRBV13
d_gene: NA
CDR3aa: CASSTQGLLSYNEQFF
CDR3nt: TGTGCCAGCAGCACCCAGGGACTTCTCTCCTACAATGAGCAGTTCTTC

abundance: NA
j_gene: TRBJ1-5
v_gene: TRBV10-2
d_gene: NA
CDR3aa: CASSESSYSNQPQHF
CDR3nt: TGCGCCAGCAGTGAGTCAAGTTATAGCAATCAGCCCCAGCATTTT

abundance: NA
j_gene: TRBJ2-7
v_gene: TRBV20-1
d_gene: NA
CDR3aa: CSATPGGNYEQYF
CDR3nt: TGCAGTGCTACCCCCGGGGGCAACTACGAGCAGTACTTC

abundance: NA
j_gene: TRBJ1-2
v_gene: TRBV4-2
d_gene: TRBD1
CDR3aa: CASSQDEGQGPLYGYTF
CDR3nt: TGTGCCAGCAGCCAAGATGAGGGACAGGGACCTCTCTATGGCTACACCTTC

abundance: NA
j_gene: TRBJ2-1
v_gene: TRBV28
d_gene: NA
CDR3aa: CAAKPGGDNEQFF
CDR3nt: TGTGCCGCAAAGCCAGGGGGGGACAATGAGCAGTTCTTC

abundance: NA
j_gene: TRBJ1-2
v_gene: TRBV6-5
d_gene: TRBD1
CDR3aa: CASSYSTGAYGYTF
CDR3nt: TGTGCCAGCAGTTACTCGACAGGGGCCTATGGCTACACCTTC

abundance: few
j_gene: TRBJ2-3
v_gene: TRBV11-2
d_gene: TRBD2
CDR3aa: CASSLGGGAVDTQYF
CDR3nt: TGTGCCAGCAGCTTAGGCGGGGGGGCTGTAGATACGCAGTATTTT

abundance: few
j_gene: TRBJ2-7
v_gene: TRBV13
d_gene: NA
CDR3aa: CASLSEPSYEQYF
CDR3nt: TGTGCCAGCCTTAGCGAACCCTCCTACGAGCAGTACTTC

abundance: NA
j_gene: TRBJ2-3
v_gene: TRBV30
d_gene: NA
CDR3aa: CAWRFRDTQYF
CDR3nt: TGTGCCTGGAGATTCAGGGATACGCAGTATTTT

abundance: NA
j_gene: TRBJ2-1
v_gene: TRBV24-1
d_gene: NA
CDR3aa: CATSPRGDEQFF
CDR3nt: TGTGCCACCAGTCCGAGGGGGGATGAGCAGTTCTTC

abundance: NA
j_gene: TRBJ2-2
v_gene: TRBV11-2
d_gene: NA
CDR3aa: CASSTVGSITGELFF
CDR3nt: TGTGCCAGCAGCACTGTCGGCAGTATAACCGGGGAGCTGTTTTTT

abundance: few
j_gene: TRBJ1-1
v_gene: TRBV3-1
d_gene: NA
CDR3aa: CASSQGGKGTEAFF
CDR3nt: TGTGCCAGCAGCCAAGGGGGGAAGGGGACTGAAGCTTTCTTT

abundance: once
j_gene: TRBJ2-5
v_gene: TRBV11-3
d_gene: NA
CDR3aa: CASSRDRVIAQYF
CDR3nt: TGTGCCAGCAGCCGGGACCGAGTCATTGCCCAGTACTTC

abundance: NA
j_gene: TRBJ2-3
v_gene: TRBV7-9
d_gene: TRBD2
CDR3aa: CASSLDAGADTQYF
CDR3nt: TGTGCCAGCAGCTTAGATGCGGGAGCAGATACGCAGTATTTT

abundance: NA
j_gene: TRBJ2-7
v_gene: TRBV20-1
d_gene: NA
CDR3aa: CSARDSRSYEQYF
CDR3nt: TGCAGTGCTAGGGACAGCCGGTCCTACGAGCAGTACTTC

abundance: NA
j_gene: TRBJ1-5
v_gene: TRBV12-3/TRBV12-4
d_gene: TRBD1
CDR3aa: CASSLFLPGQGANNQPQHF
CDR3nt: TGTGCCAGCAGTTTATTCCTTCCGGGACAGGGGGCGAACAATCAGCCCCAGCATTTT

abundance: few
j_gene: TRBJ1-1
v_gene: TRBV11-1
d_gene: NA
CDR3aa: CASSFQFTNTEAFF
CDR3nt: TGTGCCAGCAGCTTCCAGTTTACGAACACTGAAGCTTTCTTT

abundance: once
j_gene: TRBJ1-2
v_gene: TRBV14
d_gene: TRBD1
CDR3aa: CASSQGQANGYTF
CDR3nt: TGTGCCAGCAGCCAGGGACAGGCAAATGGCTACACCTTC

abundance: NA
j_gene: TRBJ2-3
v_gene: TRBV14
d_gene: NA
CDR3aa: CASSSWADTQYF
CDR3nt: TGTGCCAGCAGTTCCTGGGCAGATACGCAGTATTTT

abundance: NA
j_gene: TRBJ1-5
v_gene: TRBV7-8
d_gene: NA
CDR3aa: CASSLVGLSGNQPQHF
CDR3nt: TGTGCCAGCAGCTTAGTTGGATTGTCGGGCAATCAGCCCCAGCATTTT

abundance: NA
j_gene: TRBJ2-6
v_gene: TRBV11-1
d_gene: TRBD1
CDR3aa: CASSLTGAGANVLTF
CDR3nt: TGTGCCAGCAGCCTTACAGGGGCTGGGGCCAACGTCCTGACTTTC

abundance: NA
j_gene: TRBJ2-5
v_gene: TRBV5-8
d_gene: NA
CDR3aa: CASSFGSGIQETQYF
CDR3nt: TGTGCCAGCAGCTTTGGGTCGGGTATCCAAGAGACCCAGTACTTC

abundance: NA
j_gene: TRBJ1-3
v_gene: TRBV29-1
d_gene: NA
CDR3aa: CSVALDSSGNTIYF
CDR3nt: TGCAGCGTTGCCCTGGACAGCTCTGGAAACACCATATATTTT

abundance: NA
j_gene: TRBJ2-1
v_gene: TRBV6-9
d_gene: NA
CDR3aa: CASGGYNEQFF
CDR3nt: TGTGCCAGCGGGGGCTACAATGAGCAGTTCTTC

abundance: NA
j_gene: TRBJ1-5
v_gene: TRBV28
d_gene: NA
CDR3aa: CASTLRDNQPQHF
CDR3nt: TGTGCCAGCACCCTAAGGGATAACCAGCCCCAGCATTTT

abundance: NA
j_gene: TRBJ1-2
v_gene: TRBV19
d_gene: NA
CDR3aa: CASTATGLNGYTF
CDR3nt: TGTGCCAGTACCGCGACAGGTCTAAATGGCTACACCTTC